This is a list of T cell receptor beta chains from one sample in a study of cytomegalovirus exposure and HLA in healthy donors. TCRdb's table, derived via immunoSEQ multiplex PCR, lists solely in-frame clones and lacks some. The data contain more than 140,000 clones, roughly nine tenths of them singletons. Sequenced material: PBMCs. These receptors came from a young woman in good health and CMV-seropositive. Both conserved end residues are trimmed from each CDR3. Rows give clone size only sometimes, using once, few, many, or a class for an expanded clone.

j_call: TRBJ2-7; cdr3_length: 15; clone_size: NA; v_call: TRBV5-1; cdr3_aa: ASSLAVLASGDYEQY
j_call: TRBJ2-1; cdr3_length: 16; clone_size: NA; v_call: TRBV10-1; cdr3_aa: ASSRFGGSGLADNEQF
j_call: TRBJ1-5; cdr3_length: 11; clone_size: NA; v_call: TRBV6-5; cdr3_aa: ASKNGGNQPQH
j_call: TRBJ1-2; cdr3_length: 12; clone_size: NA; v_call: TRBV6-1; cdr3_aa: ASRFDRGTYGYT
j_call: TRBJ2-7; cdr3_length: 14; clone_size: once; v_call: TRBV4-3; cdr3_aa: ASSQGLAGGSYEQY
j_call: TRBJ2-7; cdr3_length: 10; clone_size: NA; v_call: TRBV27; cdr3_aa: ASSKDSYEQY
j_call: TRBJ2-7; cdr3_length: 14; clone_size: NA; v_call: TRBV5-4; cdr3_aa: ASSSGRGVSSYEQY
j_call: TRBJ2-7; cdr3_length: 13; clone_size: NA; v_call: TRBV10-3; cdr3_aa: AISDLLGGLVEQY
j_call: TRBJ1-1; cdr3_length: 13; clone_size: NA; v_call: TRBV6-5; cdr3_aa: ASSSRTGMNTEAF
j_call: TRBJ2-5; cdr3_length: 13; clone_size: NA; v_call: TRBV10-3; cdr3_aa: ATGNEAGGRETQY
j_call: TRBJ2-3; cdr3_length: 13; clone_size: NA; v_call: TRBV9; cdr3_aa: ASSHGQGSTDTQY
j_call: TRBJ2-5; cdr3_length: 12; clone_size: NA; v_call: TRBV5-1; cdr3_aa: ASSFTSYTETQY
j_call: TRBJ1-4; cdr3_length: 11; clone_size: NA; v_call: TRBV29-1; cdr3_aa: SVSTGLGEKLF
j_call: TRBJ1-2; cdr3_length: 11; clone_size: NA; v_call: TRBV30; cdr3_aa: AWRGQVSLGYT
j_call: TRBJ1-3; cdr3_length: 13; clone_size: NA; v_call: TRBV19; cdr3_aa: ASRPDRFSGNTIY
j_call: TRBJ2-7; cdr3_length: 11; clone_size: NA; v_call: TRBV12-5; cdr3_aa: ASEGASSYEQY
j_call: TRBJ2-2; cdr3_length: 14; clone_size: NA; v_call: TRBV19; cdr3_aa: ASGKLGRTNTGELF
j_call: TRBJ2-7; cdr3_length: 12; clone_size: few; v_call: TRBV6-6; cdr3_aa: ASSYDRSSIEQY
j_call: TRBJ2-7; cdr3_length: 13; clone_size: NA; v_call: TRBV11-2; cdr3_aa: ASSSRREGAYEQY
j_call: TRBJ1-2; cdr3_length: 14; clone_size: NA; v_call: TRBV30; cdr3_aa: AWNLPGSSPKDGYT
j_call: TRBJ1-5; cdr3_length: 12; clone_size: few; v_call: TRBV7-8; cdr3_aa: ASSPGTVNQPQH
j_call: TRBJ2-1; cdr3_length: 13; clone_size: NA; v_call: TRBV5-1; cdr3_aa: ASSSGLAGVGEQF
j_call: TRBJ1-2; cdr3_length: 10; clone_size: NA; v_call: TRBV2; cdr3_aa: ARGRQAYGYT
j_call: TRBJ2-7; cdr3_length: 12; clone_size: NA; v_call: TRBV19; cdr3_aa: ASSISPGSYEQY
j_call: TRBJ1-1; cdr3_length: 14; clone_size: NA; v_call: TRBV7-9; cdr3_aa: ASSLRGGAGNTEAF
j_call: TRBJ2-3; cdr3_length: 11; clone_size: NA; v_call: TRBV5-1; cdr3_aa: ASRAGGTDTQY
j_call: TRBJ2-3; cdr3_length: 14; clone_size: NA; v_call: TRBV10-1; cdr3_aa: ASSELAAGVGDTQY
j_call: TRBJ1-2; cdr3_length: 12; clone_size: few; v_call: TRBV7-8; cdr3_aa: ASSPDQGNYGYT
j_call: TRBJ2-1; cdr3_length: 13; clone_size: NA; v_call: TRBV6-1; cdr3_aa: ASSEGLASYNEQF
j_call: TRBJ1-2; cdr3_length: 12; clone_size: NA; v_call: TRBV18; cdr3_aa: ASSLGQGGYGYT
j_call: TRBJ2-7; cdr3_length: 15; clone_size: NA; v_call: TRBV5-6; cdr3_aa: ASSIGLAGVSRYEQY